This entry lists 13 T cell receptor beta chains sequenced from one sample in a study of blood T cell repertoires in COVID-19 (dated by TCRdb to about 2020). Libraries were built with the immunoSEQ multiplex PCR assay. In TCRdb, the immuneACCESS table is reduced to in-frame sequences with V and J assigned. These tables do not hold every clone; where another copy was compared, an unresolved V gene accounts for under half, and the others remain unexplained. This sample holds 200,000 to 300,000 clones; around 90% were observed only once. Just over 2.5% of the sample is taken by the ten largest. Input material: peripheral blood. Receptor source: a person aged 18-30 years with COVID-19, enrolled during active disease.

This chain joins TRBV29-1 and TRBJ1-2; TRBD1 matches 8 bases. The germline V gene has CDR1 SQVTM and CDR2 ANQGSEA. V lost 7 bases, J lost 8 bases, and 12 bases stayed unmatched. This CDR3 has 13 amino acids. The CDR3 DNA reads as TGCAGCGCCGGCGGACAGGGTCAAAGGGGCTACACCTTC. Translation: CSAGGQGQRGYTF.

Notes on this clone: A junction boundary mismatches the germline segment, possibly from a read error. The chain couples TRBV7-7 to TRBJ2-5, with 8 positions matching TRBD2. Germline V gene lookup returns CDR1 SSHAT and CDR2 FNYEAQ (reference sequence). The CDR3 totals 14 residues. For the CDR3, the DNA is TGTGCTAGCAGCCAGAGCGGGAGTCAAGAGACCCAGTACTTC. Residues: CASSQSGSQETQYF.

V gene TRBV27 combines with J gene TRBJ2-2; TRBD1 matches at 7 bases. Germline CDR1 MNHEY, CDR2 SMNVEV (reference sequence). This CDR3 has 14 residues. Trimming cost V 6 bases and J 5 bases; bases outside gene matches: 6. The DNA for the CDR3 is TGTGCCAGCAGGATAGGGACAGAGACCGGGGAGCTGTTTTTT. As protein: CASRIGTETGELFF.

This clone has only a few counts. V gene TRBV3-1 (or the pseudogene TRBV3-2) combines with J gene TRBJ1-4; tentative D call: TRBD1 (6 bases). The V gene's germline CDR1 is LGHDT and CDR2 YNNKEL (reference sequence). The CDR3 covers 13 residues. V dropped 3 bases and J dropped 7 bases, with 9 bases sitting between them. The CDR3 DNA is TGTGCCAGCAGCCACAGGGGTTCTGAAAAACTGTTTTTT. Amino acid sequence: CASSHRGSEKLFF.

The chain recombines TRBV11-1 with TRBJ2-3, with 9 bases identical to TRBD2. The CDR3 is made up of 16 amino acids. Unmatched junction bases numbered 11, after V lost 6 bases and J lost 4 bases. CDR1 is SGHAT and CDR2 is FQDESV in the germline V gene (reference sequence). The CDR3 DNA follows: TGTGCCAGCAGATATCAAGCGGGAGGCGGTGCAGATACGCAGTATTTT. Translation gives CASRYQAGGGADTQYF.

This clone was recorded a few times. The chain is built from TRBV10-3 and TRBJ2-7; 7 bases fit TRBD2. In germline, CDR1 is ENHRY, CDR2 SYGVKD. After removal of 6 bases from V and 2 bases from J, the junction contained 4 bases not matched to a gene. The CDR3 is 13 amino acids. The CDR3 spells CAISPAGAYEQYF. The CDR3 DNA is TGTGCCATCAGCCCTGCGGGGGCCTACGAGCAGTACTTC.

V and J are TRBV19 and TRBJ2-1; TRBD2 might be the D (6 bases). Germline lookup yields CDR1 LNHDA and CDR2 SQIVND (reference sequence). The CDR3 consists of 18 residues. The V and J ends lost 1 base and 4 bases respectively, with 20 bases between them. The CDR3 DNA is TGTGCCAGTAGTATAGTAAGTGAGGGACTGAACCTTTACAATGAGCAGTTCTTC. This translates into CASSIVSEGLNLYNEQFF.

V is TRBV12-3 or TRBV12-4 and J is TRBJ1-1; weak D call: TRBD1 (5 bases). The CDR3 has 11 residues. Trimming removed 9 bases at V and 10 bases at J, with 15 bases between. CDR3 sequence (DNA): TGTGCCAGTACGGCAGGGCGAGGAGCTTTCTTT. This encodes CASTAGRGAFF.

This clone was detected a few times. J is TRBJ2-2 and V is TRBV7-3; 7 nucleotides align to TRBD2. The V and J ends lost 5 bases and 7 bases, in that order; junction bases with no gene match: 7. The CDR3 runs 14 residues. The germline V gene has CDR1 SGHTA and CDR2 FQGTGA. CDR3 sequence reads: CASSPAGGGGELFF. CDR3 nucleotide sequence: TGTGCCAGCAGCCCCGCTGGGGGGGGCGGGGAGCTGTTTTTT.

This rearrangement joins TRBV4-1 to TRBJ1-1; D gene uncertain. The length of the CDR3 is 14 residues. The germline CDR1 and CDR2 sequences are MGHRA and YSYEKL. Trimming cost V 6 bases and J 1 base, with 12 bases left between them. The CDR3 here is CASRGGLRNTEAFF. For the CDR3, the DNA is TGCGCCAGCAGGGGAGGCTTGCGGAACACTGAAGCTTTCTTT.

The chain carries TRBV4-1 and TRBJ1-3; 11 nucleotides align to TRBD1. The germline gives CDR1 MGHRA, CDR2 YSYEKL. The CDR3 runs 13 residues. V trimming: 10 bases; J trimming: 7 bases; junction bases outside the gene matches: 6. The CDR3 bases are TGCGCCATCGGACAGGGGGCTTTGAACACCATATATTTT. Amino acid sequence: CAIGQGALNTIYF.

This CDR3 reads CASSLYRATNEKLFF. The DNA of the CDR3 is TGTGCCAGCAGCCTATACCGTGCAACTAATGAAAAACTGTTTTTT. The V call is TRBV5-6, the J call TRBJ1-4; D ambiguous. The CDR3 contains 15 residues. Germline V gene sequence: CDR1 SGHDT, CDR2 YYEEEE. Trimming cost V 4 bases and J 0 bases, with 10 bases left between them.

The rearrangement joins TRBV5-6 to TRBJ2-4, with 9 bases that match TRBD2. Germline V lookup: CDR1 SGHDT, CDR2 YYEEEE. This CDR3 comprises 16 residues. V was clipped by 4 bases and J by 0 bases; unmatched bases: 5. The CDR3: CASSMLAGLAKNIQYF. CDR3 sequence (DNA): TGTGCCAGCAGCATGCTAGCGGGACTAGCCAAAAACATTCAGTACTTC.